Reported below is one T cell receptor (beta chain). Its matching antigen is unknown. The CDR3 covers 12 residues. CDR1 KGHSH and CDR2 LQKENI come from the germline V gene. Deletions cut 8 bases from V and 4 bases from J, with 12 bases between. Using unique molecular identifiers, the investigators prepared the TCRbeta library. Each CDR3 protein gets one entry after TCRdb re-called the PCR reads with MiXCR. In the table there are hundreds of thousands of distinct CDR3 sequences, less than 9% of which are singletons. This entry comes from a study of T-cell reconstitution after alpha-beta-depleted transplantation in children. Study observations and caveats: T-cell counts and diversity were attributed mostly to newly produced T cells one year after transplant.

Sequencing used PBMCs, mostly from graft donor cells, obtained 180 days after TCRalphabeta/CD19-depleted stem cell transplant. The sequence came from a male patient under 18 who had a stem cell transplant for acute lymphoblastic leukemia, so the T cells may come from the graft donor. This sequence joins TRBV18 and TRBJ2-7; tentatively, D is TRBD2 (5 bases). In DNA, the CDR3 is TGTGCCAGCGCTGGACTGATTTACGAGCAGTACTTC. Protein sequence: CASAGLIYEQYF.